These 28 T cell receptor beta chains came from one sample sequenced in a study of blood T cell repertoires in COVID-19. Method: immunoSEQ multiplex PCR; TCRdb's copy keeps in-frame clones and lacks some. Counted here are about 300,000 clones, roughly 85% occurring once; the ten biggest clones make up less than 2.5%. Specimen: PBMCs or T cells enriched from blood (not recorded which). The receptors were gathered from a man aged 25-40 years who had recovered from COVID-19.

The chain joins TRBV2 to TRBJ2-1; D is possibly TRBD1 (5 bases). V lost 0 bases and J lost 12, with 6 bases in between. CDR3 length equals 11 residues. Germline V gives CDR1 SNHLY, CDR2 FYNNEI. The CDR3 reads CASSEAGAQFF. The DNA of the CDR3 is TGTGCCAGCAGTGAAGCAGGGGCGCAGTTCTTC.

With regard to this clone: This specimen includes other DNA sequences encoding the same CDR3. The chain recombines TRBV18 with TRBJ2-2; perhaps TRBD2 as D (5 bases). Germline assignment: CDR1 KGHSH and CDR2 LQKENI. This CDR3 region has 15 residues. Deletions cut 1 base from V and 5 bases from J, with 11 bases between. CDR3 DNA: TGTGCCAGCTCACCACGTCCGGGGAGTACCGGGGAGCTGTTTTTT. It specifies CASSPRPGSTGELFF.

This chain links TRBV9 with TRBJ2-1; 7 bases line up with TRBD2. The CDR3 is 16 amino acids. The germline V gene encodes CDR1 SGDLS and CDR2 YYNGEE. Trimming removed 2 bases from V and 3 bases from J; junction bases left unmatched: 8. CDR3 amino acids: CASSVTPLAGYNEQFF. DNA of the CDR3: TGTGCCAGCAGCGTGACCCCCTTAGCGGGCTACAATGAGCAGTTCTTC.

The rearrangement uses TRBV5-1 and TRBJ2-3; 11 bases agree with TRBD1. CDR3 length: 15 residues. J lost 5 bases, V lost 3 bases, and 5 bases had no gene match. Germline V gene data show CDR1 as SGHRS and CDR2 as YFSETQ. CDR3: CASSSDRGRGDTQYF. DNA of the CDR3: TGCGCCAGCAGCTCGGACAGGGGGCGAGGAGATACGCAGTATTTT.

The J gene is TRBJ1-2, the V gene TRBV5-5, with 7 bases that match TRBD1. The V and J ends lost 6 bases and 6 bases, in that order; junction bases with no gene match: 11. Germline assignment: CDR1 SGHKS and CDR2 YYEKEE (reference sequence). CDR3 size: 14 residues. DNA for the CDR3: TGTGCCAGCACCTATTTCGGGACAGAACATGGCTACACCTTC. Residues: CASTYFGTEHGYTF.

The chain joins TRBV7-3 to TRBJ2-5, with 8 bases that match TRBD2. J gave up 1 base and V 6 bases, and 7 bases lay outside the gene matches. CDR3 length: 15 amino acids. The germline gives CDR1 SGHTA, CDR2 FQGTGA. DNA for the CDR3: TGTGCCAGCAGTAAAACCGGGACTAGCCAAGAGACCCAGTACTTC. Protein: CASSKTGTSQETQYF.

V is TRBV9 and J is TRBJ2-5, with 14 bases that match TRBD2. Trimming removed 3 bases from V and 4 bases from J; junction bases left unmatched: 2. This CDR3 contains 15 residues. Germline values: CDR1 SGDLS, CDR2 YYNGEE. CDR3: CASSAGLAGGETQYF. The CDR3 DNA sequence: TGTGCCAGCAGCGCCGGACTAGCGGGGGGAGAGACCCAGTACTTC.

The chain is built from TRBV4-1 and TRBJ1-3; 9 bases match TRBD1. This CDR3 has 16 amino acids. V dropped 1 base and J dropped 2; count of bases not matched to a gene: 3. CDR1 is MGHRA and CDR2 is YSYEKL in the germline V gene. CDR3 sequence reads: CASSQGDRATGNTIYF. CDR3 nucleotides: TGCGCCAGCAGCCAAGGGGACAGGGCGACTGGAAACACCATATATTTT.

The chain recombines TRBV11-2 with TRBJ1-6; D unresolved. V was shortened by 2 bases and J by 6 bases, with 11 bases between the two germline ends. There are 15 residues in the CDR3. CDR1 is SGHAT, CDR2 FQNNGV, per germline. The CDR3 sequence is CASSLPGFSNSPLHF. The CDR3 bases are TGTGCCAGCAGCTTACCAGGATTTTCTAATTCACCCCTCCACTTT.

The chain recombines TRBV7-9 with TRBJ2-5, with D tentatively TRBD1 (6 bases). The V and J ends lost 2 bases and 4 bases respectively, with 11 bases between them. The CDR3 is made up of 14 amino acids. The V gene's germline CDR1 is SEHNR and CDR2 FQNEAQ (reference sequence). CDR3 sequence: CASSLWTVGETQYF. CDR3 nucleotides: TGTGCCAGCAGCTTATGGACAGTAGGAGAGACCCAGTACTTC.

The chain joins TRBV9 to TRBJ2-3, with D unresolved. The CDR3 is made up of 17 amino acids. V was pared by 0 bases and J by 0 bases, with 14 bases between. Germline CDR1 SGDLS, CDR2 YYNGEE. The DNA for the CDR3 is TGTGCCAGCAGCGTAGACACTACCCCATTCAGCACAGATACGCAGTATTTT. Amino acids: CASSVDTTPFSTDTQYF.

The chain combines TRBV7-9 with TRBJ2-7; 9 positions match TRBD1. This CDR3 has 15 residues. Losses at the gene ends were 6 bases for V and 5 bases for J; bases not matched to a gene: 11. The germline CDR1 and CDR2 sequences are SEHNR and FQNEAQ (reference sequence). Here the CDR3 DNA reads TGTGCCAGCAGAAACCCGGGACAGGGATCCCACGAGCAGTACTTC. Its translation is CASRNPGQGSHEQYF.

The chain has TRBV19 and TRBJ2-7; a possible D gene is TRBD1 (5 bases). The V end was cut by 1 base, the J end by 2 bases, with 6 bases between. Germline V gene data show CDR1 as LNHDA and CDR2 as SQIVND (reference sequence). This CDR3 has 13 residues. Here the CDR3 DNA reads TGTGCCAGTAGTATAGGGGGCGCCTACGAGCAGTACTTC. As protein: CASSIGGAYEQYF.

The chain employs TRBV7-3 and TRBJ2-2, with TRBD2 identical over 9 bases. The V gene end was trimmed by 5 bases and the J gene end by 6 bases; junction bases not matched to a gene: 4. This CDR3 has 14 residues. The germline V gene encodes CDR1 SGHTA and CDR2 FQGTGA. CDR3 sequence reads: CASSPGLAAGELFF. The CDR3 nucleotides read TGTGCCAGCAGCCCGGGACTAGCTGCCGGGGAGCTGTTTTTT.

The chain recombines TRBV30 with TRBJ1-5; no clear D. From germline, CDR1 is GTSNPN and CDR2 SVGIG (reference sequence). The CDR3 is 12 residues long. V was cut by 0 bases and J by 4 bases, with 4 bases left in between. DNA of the CDR3: TGTGCCTGGAGTGTGACAAATCAGCCCCAGCATTTT. This translates into CAWSVTNQPQHF.

V usage is TRBV30 and J usage is TRBJ1-4; D gene ambiguous. V was trimmed by 4 bases and J by 4 bases, leaving 16 bases between them. The germline CDR1 and CDR2 sequences are GTSNPN and SVGIG (reference sequence). CDR3 size: 15 residues. The CDR3 reads CAWTEGGQFNEKLFF. In DNA form, the CDR3 reads TGTGCCTGGACCGAAGGTGGGCAATTTAATGAAAAACTGTTTTTT.

The chain is built from TRBV7-9 and TRBJ1-3; D not resolved. The germline CDR1 and CDR2 sequences are SEHNR and FQNEAQ (reference sequence). There are 14 residues in the CDR3. V lost 4 bases and J lost 4, with 11 bases in between. DNA of the CDR3: TGTGCCAGCAGCTCGAACCCCGGGGGAAACACCATATATTTT. Amino acid sequence: CASSSNPGGNTIYF.

This sequence joins TRBV21-1 and TRBJ1-1; TRBD1, the D gene given by the table, was not confirmed from the DNA. TRBV21-1 is marked as a pseudogene. The CDR3 extends over 15 amino acids. CDR3 loop: CASSKDGQGDTEAFF. The CDR3 coding sequence is TGTGCCAGCAGCAAAGACGGGCAGGGGGACACTGAAGCTTTCTTT.

The chain joins TRBV30 to TRBJ2-1; 11 bases map to TRBD2. Germline CDR1 and CDR2: GTSNPN and SVGIG (reference sequence). Losses at the gene ends were 3 bases for V and 3 bases for J; bases not matched to a gene: 1. This CDR3 comprises 14 residues. The CDR3 DNA reads as TGTGCCTGGAGCACTAGCGGGGGCTACAATGAGCAGTTCTTC. As protein: CAWSTSGGYNEQFF.

V usage is TRBV12-5 and J usage is TRBJ1-1; the D gene is possibly TRBD1 (5 bases). This CDR3 contains 14 residues. V was clipped by 2 bases and J by 5 bases, with 12 bases between them. CDR1 is LGHNT and CDR2 is FRNRAP in the germline V gene. The CDR3 bases are TGTGCTAGTGGTTTGCCCGGGGGTGGGACTGAAGCTTTCTTT. It translates to CASGLPGGGTEAFF.

The gene calls are TRBV15 and TRBJ1-2; unclear D gene. The CDR3 extends over 15 amino acids. Trimming took off 0 bases at V and 6 bases at J, with 14 bases between the two ends. Germline CDR1 and CDR2: LNHNV and YYDKDF (reference sequence). The CDR3 here is CATSRDLVEQHGYTF. CDR3 DNA sequence: TGTGCCACCAGCAGAGATTTAGTTGAACAGCATGGCTACACCTTC.

The table lists this clone with a few counts. The rearrangement joins TRBV4-2 to TRBJ1-4; weak D call: TRBD1 (5 bases). Germline values: CDR1 LGHNA, CDR2 YNFKEQ. CDR3 size: 15 residues. The V end was cut by 3 bases, the J end by 4 bases, with 12 bases between. CDR3 DNA: TGTGCCAGCAGCCAGGGGGGACGGGATAATGAAAAACTGTTTTTT. It codes for CASSQGGRDNEKLFF.

This rearrangement joins TRBV6-5 to TRBJ1-1, with D possibly TRBD1 on 6 matching bases. The CDR3 has 14 amino acids. CDR1 and CDR2 (germline): MNHEY, SVGAGI. V was pared by 1 base and J by 1 base, with 7 bases between. CDR3 sequence reads: CASSYLGANTEAFF. In DNA form, the CDR3 reads TGTGCCAGCAGTTACTTGGGGGCGAACACTGAAGCTTTCTTT.

This sequence joins TRBV27 and TRBJ1-6, with 7 nucleotides matching TRBD1. With 6 bases clipped from V and 7 bases from J, the junction kept 9 bases outside the gene matches. This CDR3 comprises 15 residues. Germline-derived CDR1 and CDR2 are MNHEY and SMNVEV (reference sequence). The CDR3 sequence is CASSQKGARNSPLHF. Written as DNA, the CDR3 is TGTGCCAGCAGCCAGAAGGGGGCTCGGAATTCACCCCTCCACTTT.

This rearrangement joins TRBV5-5 to TRBJ1-5, with 7 bases matching TRBD1. Germline V gives CDR1 SGHKS, CDR2 YYEKEE (reference sequence). The CDR3 contains 14 residues. After removal of 3 bases from V and 3 bases from J, the junction contained 3 bases not matched to a gene. In DNA, the CDR3 is TGTGCCAGCAGCTCGGGACAGTACAATCAGCCCCAGCATTTT. Translated, it gives CASSSGQYNQPQHF. The full variable domain, with the rest looked up from reference TRBV5-5 and TRBJ1-5, is DAGVTQSPTHLIKTRGQQVTLRCSPISGHKSVSWYQQVLGQGPQFIFQYYEKEERGRGNFPDRFSARQFPNYSSELNVNALLLGDSALYLCASSSGQYNQPQHFGDGTRLSIL.

V and J are TRBV19 and TRBJ2-1, with 12 nucleotides matching TRBD2. Germline-derived CDR1 and CDR2 are LNHDA and SQIVND (reference sequence). With V trimmed by 4 bases and J by 5 bases, 6 bases remained unmatched. This CDR3 has 16 amino acids. CDR3 nucleotide sequence: TGTGCCAGTAGTACCCCTAGCGGGGGGGTCAACAATGAGCAGTTCTTC. This gives the protein CASSTPSGGVNNEQFF.

V is TRBV5-6 and J is TRBJ2-7, with 10 bases lining up with TRBD1. CDR1 and CDR2 (germline): SGHDT, YYEEEE. This CDR3 region has 16 residues. Unmatched junction bases numbered 5, after V lost 0 bases and J lost 2 bases. In nucleotides, the CDR3 is TGTGCCAGCAGCTTGGGACAGGGGACAGGGGCCTACGAGCAGTACTTC. It codes for CASSLGQGTGAYEQYF. The variable domain in full, completed from reference TRBV5-6 and TRBJ2-7, reads DAGVTQSPTHLIKTRGQQVTLRCSPKSGHDTVSWYQQALGQGPQFIFQYYEEEERQRGNFPDRFSGHQFPNYSSELNVNALLLGDSALYLCASSLGQGTGAYEQYFGPGTRLTVT.

The chain combines TRBV2 with TRBJ2-3, with 8 bases matching TRBD2. This CDR3 has 15 amino acids. With 5 bases clipped from V and 6 bases from J, the junction kept 10 bases outside the gene matches. The germline V gene encodes CDR1 SNHLY and CDR2 FYNNEI. The chain's CDR3 is CASSPGGAVGDTQYF. The CDR3 region has the DNA TGTGCCAGCAGTCCCGGGGGGGCCGTTGGGGATACGCAGTATTTT.